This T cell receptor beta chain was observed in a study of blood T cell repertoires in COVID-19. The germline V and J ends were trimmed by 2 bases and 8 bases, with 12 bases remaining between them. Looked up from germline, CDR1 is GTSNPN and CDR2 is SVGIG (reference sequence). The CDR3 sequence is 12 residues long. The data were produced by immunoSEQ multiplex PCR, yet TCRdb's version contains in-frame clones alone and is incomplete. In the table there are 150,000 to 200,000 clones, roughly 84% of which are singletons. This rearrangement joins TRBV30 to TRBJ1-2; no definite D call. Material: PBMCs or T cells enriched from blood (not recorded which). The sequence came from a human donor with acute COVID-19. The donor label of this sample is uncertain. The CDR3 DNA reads TGTGCCTGGAGTACACCGACTCTCGGCTACACCTTC. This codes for CAWSTPTLGYTF.